Listed below are T cell receptor beta chains from one sample, sequenced in a study of T cells and Merkel cell carcinoma outcomes. TCRdb's copy holds only in-frame clones and misses some; the assay was immunoSEQ multiplex PCR. Of roughly 4,800 clones detected, roughly 81% appear once; the ten largest clones hold 5.2%. Input material: tumor tissue from Merkel cell carcinoma. The receptors were sampled from a human donor with Merkel cell carcinoma. Each CDR3 is given with its conserved first and last residue. Each record gives: V gene, D gene, J gene, clone size, CDR3 DNA, CDR3 protein. A D gene is named only where the DNA matches it firmly. Clone size, where shown, is once, few, many, or a class for clones that have expanded.

V: TRBV30; D: -; J: TRBJ1-4; size: large; DNA: TGTGCCTGGAGTGGAGCTATGTGGACTAATGAAAAACTGTTTTTT; CDR3: CAWSGAMWTNEKLFF
V: TRBV7-2; D: -; J: TRBJ1-2; size: -; DNA: TGTGCCAGCACCGGGGTCACATCTAACTATGGCTACACCTTC; CDR3: CASTGVTSNYGYTF
V: TRBV5-6; D: -; J: TRBJ2-7; size: once; DNA: TGTGCCAGCAGCGGTAATAGATTTATCGCCGAGCAGTACTTC; CDR3: CASSGNRFIAEQYF
V: TRBV4-2; D: TRBD2; J: TRBJ2-3; size: -; DNA: TGTGCCAGCAGCCCAGGACTAGGGGCAGATACGCAGTATTTT; CDR3: CASSPGLGADTQYF
V: TRBV25-1; D: TRBD2; J: TRBJ2-3; size: -; DNA: TGTGCCAGCAACGGGAGGGTGAGCACAGATACGCAGTATTTT; CDR3: CASNGRVSTDTQYF
V: TRBV28; D: -; J: TRBJ1-4; size: -; DNA: TGTGCCAGCAGGTTGGGGGGGTCCGAAAAACTGTTTTTT; CDR3: CASRLGGSEKLFF
V: TRBV2; D: -; J: TRBJ2-5; size: -; DNA: TGTGCCAGCAGTGAGGGGGCGGGGGCCCAAGAGACCCAGTACTTC; CDR3: CASSEGAGAQETQYF
V: TRBV9; D: TRBD1; J: TRBJ2-7; size: -; DNA: TGTGCCAGCAGCCCCCGGGACAGTCTTACTAACGAGCAGTACTTC; CDR3: CASSPRDSLTNEQYF
V: TRBV23-1; D: -; J: TRBJ1-2; size: -; DNA: TGCGCCAGCAGTCAATCGGGCGGGGTCGGCTACACCTTC; CDR3: CASSQSGGVGYTF
V: TRBV10-2; D: TRBD1; J: TRBJ1-5; size: -; DNA: TGCGCCAGCACTGACAGGGGTCTCGGGGCCCAGCATTTT; CDR3: CASTDRGLGAQHF
V: TRBV7-9; D: TRBD1; J: TRBJ1-2; size: -; DNA: TGTGCCAGCAGCGTCCGACAGGGGTCCTATGGCTACACCTTC; CDR3: CASSVRQGSYGYTF
V: TRBV5-6; D: TRBD2; J: TRBJ2-7; size: -; DNA: TGTGCCAGCAGCTGGCGGGGGAGCTCCTACGAGCAGTACTTC; CDR3: CASSWRGSSYEQYF
V: TRBV5-1; D: TRBD1; J: TRBJ2-7; size: -; DNA: TGCGCCAGCAGCATAGACAGGGGTTTCAGCGAGCAGTACTTC; CDR3: CASSIDRGFSEQYF
V: TRBV28; D: TRBD2; J: TRBJ2-3; size: once; DNA: TGTGCCAGCAGTTTTACAAAGAGGGCTAGCGGGGTGTGGCGCACAGATACGCAGTATTTT; CDR3: CASSFTKRASGVWRTDTQYF
V: TRBV29-1; D: TRBD2; J: TRBJ2-7; size: -; DNA: TGCAGCGCACTCGGGACTAGAACCGGCGAGCAGTACTTC; CDR3: CSALGTRTGEQYF
V: TRBV5-1; D: -; J: TRBJ2-7; size: -; DNA: TGCGCCAGCAGCTTGGGACAGGTGGAGGACGAGCAGTACTTC; CDR3: CASSLGQVEDEQYF
V: TRBV29-1; D: -; J: TRBJ2-1; size: once; DNA: TGCAGCATTGTAGTTACAATCTCCTACAATGAGCAGTTCTTC; CDR3: CSIVVTISYNEQFF
V: TRBV29-1; D: -; J: TRBJ1-2; size: -; DNA: TGCAGCGTTAAACGGGACTCCCACTATGGCTACACCTTC; CDR3: CSVKRDSHYGYTF
V: TRBV6-5; D: TRBD1; J: TRBJ1-6; size: -; DNA: TGTGCCAGCAGTTACCGGGACAGAAAGAATTCACCCCTCCACTTT; CDR3: CASSYRDRKNSPLHF
V: TRBV10-3; D: TRBD1; J: TRBJ1-3; size: -; DNA: TGTGCCTCACGCCCATCCGGGACAGAGGGAAACACCATATATTTT; CDR3: CASRPSGTEGNTIYF
V: TRBV30; D: -; J: TRBJ1-2; size: -; DNA: TGTGCCGGAAACTTCATAACGAATTATGGCTACACCTTC; CDR3: CAGNFITNYGYTF
V: TRBV2; D: -; J: TRBJ1-1; size: -; DNA: TGTGCCAGCAGTCCCATGAGGCGGACTGAAGCTTTCTTT; CDR3: CASSPMRRTEAFF
V: TRBV6-1; D: -; J: TRBJ2-5; size: -; DNA: TGTGCCAGCACCCCGGTGCAAGAGACCCAGTACTTC; CDR3: CASTPVQETQYF
V: TRBV29-1; D: -; J: TRBJ2-1; size: few; DNA: TGCAGCGTTGTAGTTACAATCTCCTACAATGAGCAGTTCTTC; CDR3: CSVVVTISYNEQFF
V: TRBV2; D: TRBD1; J: TRBJ1-5; size: -; DNA: TGTGCCAGCAACTGGGGACAGGGAGAGGGTCAGCTTCAGCATTTT; CDR3: CASNWGQGEGQLQHF
V: TRBV11-2; D: -; J: TRBJ2-5; size: -; DNA: TGTGCCAGCAGCCGCCTAGTCGAGACCCAGTACTTC; CDR3: CASSRLVETQYF
V: TRBV30; D: TRBD2; J: TRBJ2-5; size: few; DNA: TGTGCCGGGAGCGGGAGTGGAAAGACCCAGTACTTC; CDR3: CAGSGSGKTQYF
V: TRBV9; D: -; J: TRBJ2-2; size: -; DNA: TGTGCCAGCAGCGTCGACCGTGGGGGGATCGGCGGGGAGCTGTTTTTT; CDR3: CASSVDRGGIGGELFF
V: TRBV5-1; D: TRBD2; J: TRBJ2-7; size: -; DNA: TGCGCCAGCAGCTTGACTAGCGGCTCCTACGAGCAGTACTTC; CDR3: CASSLTSGSYEQYF
V: TRBV6-1; D: -; J: TRBJ1-5; size: -; DNA: TGTGCCAGCAGTGATACAGGGTCTCGCCAGCCCCAGCATTTT; CDR3: CASSDTGSRQPQHF
V: TRBV18; D: TRBD1; J: TRBJ1-5; size: -; DNA: TGTGCCAGCTCCTCCGGGACAGTGAATCAGCCCCAGCATTTT; CDR3: CASSSGTVNQPQHF
V: TRBV19; D: -; J: TRBJ1-5; size: -; DNA: TGTGCCAGTACCCAGGGTCCTCGGCCCCAGCATTTT; CDR3: CASTQGPRPQHF
V: TRBV15; D: -; J: TRBJ1-2; size: -; DNA: TGTGCCACCAGCACGGGCCGGGGGACCTATGGCTACATCTTC; CDR3: CATSTGRGTYGYIF
V: TRBV2; D: TRBD1; J: TRBJ2-7; size: -; DNA: TGTGCCAGCAGTACAGGACAGGGTGGCTCCTACGAGCAGTACTTC; CDR3: CASSTGQGGSYEQYF
V: TRBV19; D: -; J: TRBJ1-2; size: -; DNA: TGTGCCAGTAGGACAGCCTTCTATGGCTACACCTTC; CDR3: CASRTAFYGYTF
V: TRBV9; D: -; J: TRBJ1-3; size: -; DNA: TGTGCCAGCAGCGACCAGGGTTTCGCTGGAAACACTATATATTTT; CDR3: CASSDQGFAGNTIYF
V: TRBV5-1; D: -; J: TRBJ1-2; size: -; DNA: TGCGCCAGCAGCTTAACGGTTAACTATGGCTACACCTTC; CDR3: CASSLTVNYGYTF
V: TRBV9; D: -; J: TRBJ1-3; size: -; DNA: TGTGCCAGCAGCGACCAGGGTTTCGCTGGAAACACCATATATTTT; CDR3: CASSDQGFAGNTIYF
V: TRBV7-9; D: -; J: TRBJ2-5; size: -; DNA: TGTGCCAGCAGCCGCCTGACGGGGCCGGAGACCCAGTACTTC; CDR3: CASSRLTGPETQYF
V: TRBV7-9; D: -; J: TRBJ1-2; size: -; DNA: TGTGCCAGCAGCTCCCGAAGGATTAGCTACACCTTC; CDR3: CASSSRRISYTF
V: TRBV11-3; D: -; J: TRBJ2-3; size: -; DNA: TGTGCCAGCAGCCCTTTAGATAGTGGCACAGATACGCAGTATTTT; CDR3: CASSPLDSGTDTQYF
V: TRBV11-2; D: -; J: TRBJ2-2; size: -; DNA: TGTGCCAGCAGCTTAGGGCGGATTAACACTGGGGAGCTGTTTTTT; CDR3: CASSLGRINTGELFF
V: TRBV7-9; D: -; J: TRBJ1-2; size: -; DNA: TGTGCCAGCAGCTTAACTACGGGCAACTATGGCTACACCTTC; CDR3: CASSLTTGNYGYTF